This T cell receptor (beta chain) was found in a study of OX40 agonist ivuxolimab in advanced cancers. Turning to the study itself: Given to patients was ivuxolimab, an agonistic anti-OX40 (CD134) antibody. Study-wide points: Individuals who were partial responders at 0.1-3.0 mg/kg had clonal expansion that ranked among the lowest.

The CDR3 is 16 residues long. Germline V gene lookup returns CDR1 MGHRA and CDR2 YSYEKL. The ends were cut back, 5 bases at V and 0 bases at J, with 14 bases in the middle. About this clone: Its antigen is not identified.

Only in-frame clones appear in the TCRdb table, and some are missing; sequencing was by immunoSEQ multiplex PCR. The top ten clones hold less than 2% of a sample with 30,000 to 40,000 clones, 80% to 85% of them seen once. This receptor was obtained from an adult with an advanced solid tumor such as melanoma, head and neck, liver or kidney cancer. Sample: CD4+ or CD8+ T cells sorted from blood, taken in a trial of the OX40 agonist ivuxolimab. V is TRBV4-1 and J is TRBJ1-3, with D maybe TRBD1 (5 bases). The CDR3 sequence is CASSNPTGGSGNTIYF. The CDR3 nucleotides are TGCGCCAGCAGCAATCCTACGGGGGGCTCTGGAAACACCATATATTTT.